This TCR beta chain was profiled in a study of blood T cell repertoires in COVID-19. Across the whole study: COVID-19 samples collected from the United States, Italy and Spain covered acute and convalescent phases. PBMCs, B-cell-depleted T cells, or T cells provided the cDNA or gDNA that made up the material.

There are a few counts of this clone. This CDR3 has 17 amino acids. V lost 5 bases, J lost 4 bases, and 12 bases stayed unmatched. Germline CDR1 and CDR2: SGHTA and FQGNSA. The repertoire was sequenced with immunoSEQ multiplex PCR; TCRdb's copy has only in-frame clones and lacks some. Of approximately 480,000 clones detected, about nine tenths appear once; the ten largest clones hold about 0.75%. Two negative PCRs, clearance, or symptom resolution were required of recovered Cohort 3 donors. The rearrangement links TRBV7-2 to TRBJ2-5; 11 nucleotides line up with TRBD2. Sequences were obtained from PBMCs or T cells enriched from blood (not recorded which). The receptor was isolated from a woman younger than 35 who had recovered from COVID-19. This CDR3 is CASSRNSGGARVETQYF. CDR3 nucleotide sequence: TGTGCCAGCAGCCGCAATAGCGGGGGGGCTAGGGTAGAGACCCAGTACTTC.